One and the same sample provided the 14 T cell receptor beta chains below, sequenced in a study of CD8 T cells in Susac syndrome. Reverse transcription of roughly 0.5 to 1 ug RNA was carried out with random hexamers. One entry per CDR3 protein results from TCRdb running MiXCR on the immunoSEQ multiplex PCR reads. The sample has about 400,000 distinct CDR3 sequences, around 83% seen once. Source material: CD8+ T cells from PBMCs. Every receptor here comes from a human donor with multiple sclerosis.

This rearrangement joins TRBV5-1 to TRBJ2-3; D is ambiguous. V was trimmed by 7 bases and J by 0 bases, leaving 15 bases between them. CDR1 and CDR2 (germline): SGHRS, YFSETQ. The CDR3 spans 15 residues. CDR3 in amino acids: CASHPSSSSTDTQYF. DNA for the CDR3: TGCGCCAGCCACCCGTCGTCATCTAGCACAGATACGCAGTATTTT.

The rearrangement joins TRBV9 to TRBJ1-2; a weak D match, TRBD1 (5 bases). Germline CDR1 reads SGDLS; CDR2 reads YYNGEE. The CDR3 has 16 amino acids. V was trimmed by 1 base and J by 10 bases, leaving 23 bases between them. CDR3 nucleotide sequence: TGTGCCAGCAGCGTAAGGGGAGTACAGTCCCTAGACCACTACACCTTC. It is translated as CASSVRGVQSLDHYTF. The variable domain in full, completed from reference TRBV9 and TRBJ1-2, reads DSGVTQTPKHLITATGQRVTLRCSPRSGDLSVYWYQQSLDQGLQFLIQYYNGEERAKGNILERFSAQQFPDLHSELNLSSLELGDSALYFCASSVRGVQSLDHYTFGSGTRLTVV.

This sequence joins TRBV6-1 and TRBJ1-1, with a tentative D call TRBD1 (5 bases). The CDR3 totals 20 residues. V dropped 7 bases and J dropped 1 base, with 31 bases sitting between them. CDR1 is MNHNS, CDR2 SASEGT, per germline. The CDR3, as DNA: TGTGCCAGCACCTCGGGGAATGCGGGGGTATATTTCGAGGGGAACACTGAAGCTTTCTTT. This codes for CASTSGNAGVYFEGNTEAFF.

The rearrangement links TRBV5-5 to TRBJ2-6; TRBD1 or TRBD2 may be the D gene (5 bases each). The V gene's germline CDR1 is SGHKS and CDR2 YYEKEE (reference sequence). V lost 4 bases and J lost 2, with 7 bases in between. This CDR3 region has 14 residues. CDR3 region: CASSEGTGANVLTF. CDR3 coding DNA: TGTGCCAGCAGCGAGGGGACTGGGGCCAACGTCCTGACTTTC.

V is TRBV20-1 and J is TRBJ2-7, with 14 nucleotides matching TRBD2. Losses at the gene ends were 0 bases for V and 4 bases for J; bases not matched to a gene: 14. This CDR3 is built from 19 residues. In germline, CDR1 is DFQATT, CDR2 SNEGSKA (reference sequence). The CDR3 coding sequence is TGCAGTGCTAGAGAATTCTTGACTAGCGGGGGGGCCCAGTCGTACGAGCAGTACTTC. Translating it yields CSAREFLTSGGAQSYEQYF.

The rearrangement links TRBV27 to TRBJ2-7; D is unresolved. CDR1 and CDR2 from the germline V gene are MNHEY and SMNVEV (reference sequence). The germline V and J ends were trimmed by 4 bases and 5 bases, with 12 bases remaining between them. The CDR3 loop spans 13 amino acids. CDR3: CASSSEDLDEQYF. The CDR3 DNA is TGTGCCAGCAGTTCAGAGGACCTGGACGAGCAGTACTTC.

The rearrangement uses TRBV5-6 and TRBJ2-1, with a possible D match to TRBD2 (5 bases). The germline gives CDR1 SGHDT, CDR2 YYEEEE. Trimming took off 1 base at V and 2 bases at J, with 13 bases between the two ends. The CDR3 is 16 amino acids. CDR3 sequence (DNA): TGTGCCAGCAGCTTGCGCGGGCATTTCCCCTACAATGAGCAGTTCTTC. This translates into CASSLRGHFPYNEQFF.

A few counts support this clonotype. The genes are TRBV7-9 and TRBJ2-5; the D gene is possibly TRBD2 (7 bases). The V and J ends lost 5 bases and 5 bases respectively, with 15 bases between them. The CDR3 is 14 amino acids. Germline CDR1 reads SEHNR; CDR2 reads FQNEAQ (reference sequence). The CDR3 DNA sequence: TGTGCCAGCAGCCTAGGGGGGGCCAGGGAGACCCAGTACTTC. Translating it yields CASSLGGARETQYF.

The J gene is TRBJ1-1, the V gene TRBV6-5; TRBD1 agrees at 9 bases. Germline CDR1 is MNHEY and CDR2 is SVGAGI. This CDR3 has 12 residues. V shed 6 bases and J 5 bases; nucleotides not matched to a gene: 1. As DNA, the CDR3 is TGTGCCAGCAGCGGACAGGGGACTGAAGCTTTCTTT. Its translation: CASSGQGTEAFF.

The J gene is TRBJ2-7, the V gene TRBV19; possibly TRBD1 for D (6 bases). Germline CDR1 and CDR2: LNHDA and SQIVND (reference sequence). V gave up 5 bases and J gave up 1 base, with 15 bases separating them. The CDR3 covers 15 residues. CDR3 sequence reads: CASSEAGTWSYEQYF. The CDR3 DNA follows: TGTGCCAGTAGTGAAGCCGGGACATGGTCCTACGAGCAGTACTTC. Full variable domain (outside the CDR3, taken from reference TRBV19 and TRBJ2-7): DGGITQSPKYLFRKEGQNVTLSCEQNLNHDAMYWYRQDPGQGLRLIYYSQIVNDFQKGDIAEGYSVSREKKESFPLTVTSAQKNPTAFYLCASSEAGTWSYEQYFGPGTRLTVT.

This sequence joins TRBV5-1 and TRBJ2-2, with D perhaps matching TRBD1 (5 bases). This CDR3 is 14 amino acids long. Trimming removed 4 bases at V and 6 bases at J, with 13 bases between. The germline V gene encodes CDR1 SGHRS and CDR2 YFSETQ. CDR3 residues: CASSHRFSAGELFF. In nucleotides, the CDR3 is TGCGCCAGCAGCCACAGGTTTTCCGCCGGGGAGCTGTTTTTT.

A few counts support this clonotype. V and J are TRBV27 and TRBJ2-7; 7 bases map to TRBD1. The CDR3 contains 15 residues. Germline V gene lookup returns CDR1 MNHEY and CDR2 SMNVEV (reference sequence). Trimming at V came to 6 bases and at J to 2 bases, leaving 10 bases not matched to a gene. The CDR3 DNA follows: TGTGCCAGCAGCCTTAGGACCGGGACAGCCTACGAGCAGTACTTC. Encoded protein: CASSLRTGTAYEQYF.

This clonotype was counted once. Here the CDR3 DNA reads TGTGCCAGCAGTTACCCACCTTTGGGGGACATCAATCAGCCCCAGCATTTT. It translates to CASSYPPLGDINQPQHF. V and J are TRBV6-5 and TRBJ1-5; a weak D match, TRBD1 (6 bases). CDR3 length equals 17 residues. Trimming pared 2 bases from V and 3 bases from J, leaving 17 bases between. CDR1 is MNHEY, CDR2 SVGAGI, per germline.

The V and J genes are TRBV6-5 and TRBJ1-2; D not certain. The V gene lost 0 bases and the J gene lost 2 bases, with 13 bases spanning the gap. This CDR3 is 16 amino acids long. Germline V gives CDR1 MNHEY, CDR2 SVGAGI. DNA for the CDR3: TGTGCCAGCAGTTACTCGGAGGGTTCGGGGAACTATGGCTACACCTTC. Amino acids: CASSYSEGSGNYGYTF.